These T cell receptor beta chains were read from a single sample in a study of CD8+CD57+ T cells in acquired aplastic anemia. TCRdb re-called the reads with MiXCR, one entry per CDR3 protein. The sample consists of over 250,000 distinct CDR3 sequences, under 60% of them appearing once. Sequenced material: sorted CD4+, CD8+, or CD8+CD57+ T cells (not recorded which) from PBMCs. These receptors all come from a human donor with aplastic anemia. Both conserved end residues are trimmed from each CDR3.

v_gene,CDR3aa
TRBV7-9,ATDLTILNEQY
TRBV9,ASSARQGFSPLH
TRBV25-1,ASSVVILNTEAF
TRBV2,ASSEGGGIYNEQF
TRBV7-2,ASSLRQGGRGEKLF
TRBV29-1,SVTVGGAGNSPLH
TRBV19,ASRPGQSYNEQF
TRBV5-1,ASSLELGELF
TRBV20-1,SARDILGANYGYT
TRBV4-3,ASSRDYQETQY
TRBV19,TSSTGVYGYT
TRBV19,ASSMALSGMLF
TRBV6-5,ACRRGRGEAQY
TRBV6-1,RTALNTEAF
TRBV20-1,SAGQGLSGYT
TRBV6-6,ASSYGGTEQY
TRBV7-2,ASSEMYEQY
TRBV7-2,ASSSSWGEKLF
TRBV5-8,ASSLGGFSGNTIY
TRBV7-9,ASSLTTREQY
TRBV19,ASGTSGGDIQY
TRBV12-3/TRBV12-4,ASSPGLARYEQY
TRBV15,ATSRRTGVNQPQH
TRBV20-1,SAGGTGLLETQY
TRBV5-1,ASSLVGRGLAASYNEQF
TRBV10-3,AISEFQGGETQY
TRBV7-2,ASLSDIARSETQY
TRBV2,ASSEWASEGADTQY
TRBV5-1,ASSLLPGTAGGVDQY
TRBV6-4,ASSDSGSGEQF
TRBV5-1,ASSLEAGLGANVLT
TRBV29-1,SVGGGSGTQY
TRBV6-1,ASSKAGASGDYEQY
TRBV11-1,ASSFRADPGSPLH
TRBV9,ASIPARPYNEQF
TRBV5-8,ASSQWTGGEQY
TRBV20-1,SPGTLASFTYEQY
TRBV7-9,ASSLDLSGRKEGEQF
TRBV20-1,SARVQEGRNQPQH
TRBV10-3,ASSVGSRETYEQY
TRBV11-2,ASSAGQILPLH
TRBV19,ASSIDPGTGETQY
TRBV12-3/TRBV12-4,ASSLGGGGNPYEQY
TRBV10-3,AISTPLAGDGNEQY
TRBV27,ASSSGTSGQPQH
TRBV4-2,ASSLEVSHSNQPQH
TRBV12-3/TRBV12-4,ASRLAGGNGEQY
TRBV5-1,ASSIQGEEIQY
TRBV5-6,ASSTTQQATRNNSPLH
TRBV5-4,ASSSRLALKNSPLH